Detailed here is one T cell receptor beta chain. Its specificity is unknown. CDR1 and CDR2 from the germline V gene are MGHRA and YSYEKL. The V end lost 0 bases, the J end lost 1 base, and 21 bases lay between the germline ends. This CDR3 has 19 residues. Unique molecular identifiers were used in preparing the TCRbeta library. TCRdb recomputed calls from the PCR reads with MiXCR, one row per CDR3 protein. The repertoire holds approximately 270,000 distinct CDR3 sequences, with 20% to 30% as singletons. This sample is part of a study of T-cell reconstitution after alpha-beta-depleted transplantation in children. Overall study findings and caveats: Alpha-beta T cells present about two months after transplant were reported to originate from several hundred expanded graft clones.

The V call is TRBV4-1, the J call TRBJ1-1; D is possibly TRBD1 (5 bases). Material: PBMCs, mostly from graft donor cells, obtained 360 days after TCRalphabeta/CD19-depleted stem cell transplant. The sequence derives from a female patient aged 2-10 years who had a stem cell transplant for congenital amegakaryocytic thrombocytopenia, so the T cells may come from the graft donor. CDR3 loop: CASSQDPKASGTANTEAFF. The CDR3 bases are TGCGCCAGCAGCCAAGACCCGAAAGCGTCCGGGACCGCGAACACTGAAGCTTTCTTT.